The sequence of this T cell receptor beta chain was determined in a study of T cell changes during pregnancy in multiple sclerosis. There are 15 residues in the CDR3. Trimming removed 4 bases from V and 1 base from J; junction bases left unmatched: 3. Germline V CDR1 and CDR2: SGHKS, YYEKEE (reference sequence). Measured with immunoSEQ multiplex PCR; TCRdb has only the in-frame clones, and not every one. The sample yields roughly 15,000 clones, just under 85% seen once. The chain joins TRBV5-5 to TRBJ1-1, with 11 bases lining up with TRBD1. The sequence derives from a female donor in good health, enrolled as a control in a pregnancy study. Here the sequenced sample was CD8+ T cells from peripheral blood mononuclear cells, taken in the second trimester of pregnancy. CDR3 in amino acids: CASSNGTGGNTEAFF. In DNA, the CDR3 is TGTGCCAGCAGCAACGGGACAGGGGGGAACACTGAAGCTTTCTTT.